A single sample gave rise to the 27 T cell receptor beta chains below, sequenced in a study of cytomegalovirus exposure and HLA in healthy donors. PCR involved 60 Vbeta and 13 Jbeta primers. The data were produced by immunoSEQ multiplex PCR, yet TCRdb's version contains in-frame clones alone and is incomplete. The sample has 140,000 to 150,000 clones; roughly four fifths are singletons. The specimen was PBMCs. The receptors shown here come from a man in his forties in good health and CMV-seropositive.

The genes are TRBV13 and TRBJ1-5; D unclear. Germline CDR1 reads PRHDT; CDR2 reads FYEKMQ (reference sequence). Trimming took off 0 bases at V and 0 bases at J, with 12 bases between the two ends. This CDR3 is 17 amino acids long. The CDR3 nucleotides read TGTGCCAGCAGCTTAGGGGGAGGGAGTAATAGCAATCAGCCCCAGCATTTT. Its translation: CASSLGGGSNSNQPQHF.

V is TRBV27 and J is TRBJ1-5, with 7 bases lining up with TRBD1. The V gene end was trimmed by 3 bases and the J gene end by 4 bases; junction bases not matched to a gene: 6. Germline V CDR1 and CDR2: MNHEY, SMNVEV (reference sequence). This CDR3 has 15 residues. CDR3 nucleotide sequence: TGTGCCAGCAGTTTTGGGGCGACAGGGAATCAGCCCCAGCATTTT. This translates into CASSFGATGNQPQHF.

In this sample, this clone turned up a few times. The V and J genes are TRBV4-1 and TRBJ2-3; 11 bases map to TRBD2. Germline V gives CDR1 MGHRA, CDR2 YSYEKL. V dropped 4 bases and J dropped 4; count of bases not matched to a gene: 16. The CDR3 totals 19 residues. CDR3 sequence: CASSPMNPGLADSADTQYF. The CDR3 DNA follows: TGCGCCAGCAGCCCCATGAATCCGGGACTAGCGGACTCGGCAGATACGCAGTATTTT.

The chain recombines TRBV28 with TRBJ2-2, with D hard to call. V was clipped by 10 bases and J by 0 bases, with 9 bases between them. The CDR3 sequence is 13 residues long. Germline V gene sequence: CDR1 MDHEN, CDR2 SYDVKM. The DNA of the CDR3 is TGTGCCACAAACAGCCCGAACACCGGGGAGCTGTTTTTT. This sequence encodes CATNSPNTGELFF.

The chain is built from TRBV29-1 and TRBJ1-1, with TRBD1 matching over 10 bases. CDR3 length equals 14 residues. The germline V gene encodes CDR1 SQVTM and CDR2 ANQGSEA. The ends lost 7 bases at V and 2 bases at J; junction bases unmatched: 7. The CDR3 nucleotides are TGCAGCGCCACTGACAGGGGGCGAAACACTGAAGCTTTCTTT. This gives the protein CSATDRGRNTEAFF. Variable domain in full (rest from reference TRBV29-1 and TRBJ1-1): SAVISQKPSRDICQRGTSLTIQCQVDSQVTMMFWYRQQPGQSLTLIATANQGSEATYESGFVIDKFPISRPNLTFSTLTVSNMSPEDSSIYLCSATDRGRNTEAFFGQGTRLTVV.

The chain employs TRBV29-1 and TRBJ1-2; 8 bases line up with TRBD1. This CDR3 is built from 12 residues. Germline V gives CDR1 SQVTM, CDR2 ANQGSEA. The V and J ends lost 6 bases and 4 bases, in that order; junction bases with no gene match: 4. The chain's CDR3 is CSVGTGLYGYTF. CDR3 DNA sequence: TGCAGCGTAGGGACAGGCCTCTATGGCTACACCTTC.

The chain links TRBV7-8 to TRBJ2-6; a possible D gene is TRBD1 (6 bases). V lost 1 base and J lost 0, with 13 bases in between. Germline loops: CDR1 SGHVS, CDR2 FQNEAQ. The CDR3 contains 18 residues. CDR3 region: CASSLGGGSLSGANVLTF. CDR3 bases: TGTGCCAGCAGCTTAGGAGGGGGATCCCTCTCTGGGGCCAACGTCCTGACTTTC.

In this sample, this clone turned up once. The rearrangement links TRBV7-9 to TRBJ2-7; a weak D match, TRBD1 (6 bases). The V end lost 5 bases, the J end lost 1 base, and 21 bases lay between the germline ends. CDR3 size: 17 residues. Germline values: CDR1 SEHNR, CDR2 FQNEAQ (reference sequence). CDR3 in amino acids: CASSRGVQGPTSYEQYF. As DNA, the CDR3 is TGTGCCAGCAGCCGAGGGGTACAGGGCCCCACATCCTACGAGCAGTACTTC.

The chain recombines TRBV5-4 with TRBJ2-5, with a weak D call TRBD1 (6 bases). Germline-derived CDR1 and CDR2 are SGHNT and YYREEE (reference sequence). This CDR3 comprises 13 residues. The V end was cut by 0 bases, the J end by 5 bases, with 8 bases between. CDR3 region: CASSLAGVETQYF. The CDR3 bases are TGTGCCAGCAGCTTGGCAGGGGTCGAGACCCAGTACTTC.

The chain is built from TRBV30 and TRBJ1-2, with unresolved D. Germline-derived CDR1 and CDR2 are GTSNPN and SVGIG (reference sequence). The ends were cut back, 5 bases at V and 9 bases at J, with 10 bases in the middle. The CDR3 is 10 residues long. Here the CDR3 reads CAWYIGSYTF. The CDR3 coding sequence is TGTGCCTGGTATATCGGGAGCTACACCTTC.

The chain carries TRBV5-5 and TRBJ2-5; no firm D call. Gene TRBJ2-7 matches the end of the DNA better, so the J call may be wrong. Germline CDR1 reads SGHKS; CDR2 reads YYEKEE (reference sequence). The CDR3 extends over 13 amino acids. CDR3 loop: CASSLAAGYEQYF. As DNA, the CDR3 is TGTGCCAGCAGCTTGGCGGCAGGATACGAGCAGTACTTC.

The chain is built from TRBV7-6 and TRBJ2-1; 8 nucleotides line up with TRBD2. Germline V lookup: CDR1 SGHVS, CDR2 FNYEAQ. Losses at the gene ends were 1 base for V and 7 bases for J; bases not matched to a gene: 15. The CDR3 contains 18 residues. The CDR3: CASSLGVSGGPGWNEQFF. CDR3 nucleotides: TGTGCCAGCAGCTTAGGAGTGTCGGGAGGGCCAGGTTGGAATGAGCAGTTCTTC.

This chain links TRBV5-1 with TRBJ2-7; 9 bases map to TRBD1. The closer fit of TRBJ2-5 to the DNA end suggests the J call may be wrong. The CDR3 length is 17 residues. CDR1 and CDR2 (germline): SGHRS, YFSETQ. CDR3 residues: CASSPWGDRVMDETQYF. The DNA of the CDR3 is TGCGCCAGCAGCCCCTGGGGGGACAGGGTGATGGACGAGACCCAGTACTTC.

For the CDR3, the DNA is TGTGCTAGTTCAGGCGGAGGGGTTGAGACCCAGTACTTC. It codes for CASSGGGVETQYF. J is TRBJ2-5 and V is TRBV12-5; a weak D match, TRBD2 (6 bases). V lost 8 bases to trimming and J lost 5 bases, with 15 bases between them. Per germline, CDR1 LGHNT and CDR2 FRNRAP. CDR3 length: 13 residues.

The chain recombines TRBV7-9 with TRBJ1-5; D uncertain. Trimming removed 6 bases at V and 4 bases at J, with 10 bases between. The germline CDR1 and CDR2 sequences are SEHNR and FQNEAQ (reference sequence). This CDR3 contains 13 residues. CDR3: CASSPQDNQPQHF. Here the CDR3 DNA reads TGTGCCAGCAGTCCTCAGGATAATCAGCCCCAGCATTTT.

The chain recombines TRBV11-3 with TRBJ2-5; perhaps TRBD1 as D (5 bases). Trimming shortened V by 5 bases and J by 4 bases, and 20 bases separated the two germline ends. Per the germline V gene, CDR1 is SGHNT and CDR2 is YENEEA. This CDR3 is built from 16 residues. DNA for the CDR3: TGTGCCAGCAGCCCCAGGGTGGGTAGTATTAGAGAGACCCAGTACTTC. Encoded protein: CASSPRVGSIRETQYF.

The chain uses TRBV30 and TRBJ2-7, with a possible D match to TRBD2 (7 bases). The V and J ends lost 2 bases and 3 bases respectively, with 11 bases between them. Germline CDR1 GTSNPN, CDR2 SVGIG (reference sequence). This CDR3 contains 13 residues. The CDR3 loop is CAWSLGGDYEQYF. As DNA, the CDR3 is TGTGCCTGGAGTCTAGGGGGGGACTACGAGCAGTACTTC.

The chain carries TRBV6-5 and TRBJ2-7; 9 nucleotides align to TRBD2. The V segment lost 6 bases and the J segment 6 bases; nucleotides outside the gene matches: 9. Germline CDR1 and CDR2: MNHEY and SVGAGI. The CDR3 is 14 amino acids. CDR3 coding DNA: TGTGCCAGCAGCCCGGGACTAGCAACTTTCGAGCAGTACTTC. The encoded protein is CASSPGLATFEQYF.

The rearrangement links TRBV6-6 to TRBJ2-5, with D hard to call. This CDR3 spans 12 amino acids. Germline CDR1 is MNHNY and CDR2 is SVGAGI (reference sequence). The V end lost 4 bases, the J end lost 5 bases, and 8 bases lay between the germline ends. CDR3 DNA: TGTGCCAGCAGTTCGCAGTATGAGACCCAGTACTTC. Translated: CASSSQYETQYF.

CDR3 residues: CASSDPSTGSYGYTF. The CDR3 DNA reads as TGTGCCAGCAGTGACCCCTCGACAGGGAGCTATGGCTACACCTTC. This chain joins TRBV6-4 and TRBJ1-2, with 7 bases that match TRBD1. The J segment lost 4 bases and the V segment lost 2 bases, leaving 7 bases of the junction unmatched. The CDR3 is made up of 15 amino acids. The V gene's germline CDR1 is MRHNA and CDR2 SNTAGT.

The V call is TRBV25-1, the J call TRBJ2-1, with TRBD2 matching over 11 bases. Looked up from germline, CDR1 is MGHDK and CDR2 is SYGVNS. The V and J ends lost 6 bases and 12 bases, in that order; junction bases with no gene match: 13. This CDR3 spans 15 amino acids. CDR3 amino acids: CASSPAGLAALLQFF. In nucleotides, the CDR3 is TGTGCCAGCAGCCCCGCGGGACTAGCGGCACTCCTGCAGTTCTTC.

This chain connects TRBV15 to TRBJ1-4, with 7 bases lining up with TRBD1. Germline loops: CDR1 LNHNV, CDR2 YYDKDF (reference sequence). The CDR3 is 12 amino acids. The ends lost 5 bases at V and 12 bases at J; junction bases unmatched: 6. The CDR3 is CATSGWTGQLFF. CDR3 DNA sequence: TGTGCCACCAGCGGATGGACAGGCCAACTGTTTTTT.

The chain couples TRBV19 to TRBJ1-2, with 7 bases that match TRBD1. Trimming took 6 bases from V and 7 from J; bases not matched to a gene: 5. CDR1 LNHDA and CDR2 SQIVND come from the germline V gene (reference sequence). The CDR3 is made up of 12 amino acids. DNA for the CDR3: TGTGCCAGTAGCCCCGACAGGGCTGGCTACACCTTC. Translation: CASSPDRAGYTF.

The gene calls are TRBV27 and TRBJ2-1, with 7 bases aligning to TRBD2. Germline V CDR1 and CDR2: MNHEY, SMNVEV (reference sequence). The CDR3 is made up of 16 amino acids. V shed 3 bases, J shed 5 bases, and the junction held 10 bases outside the gene matches. The CDR3: CASSFLAAQAHNEQFF. CDR3 bases: TGTGCCAGCAGTTTCCTAGCGGCCCAAGCCCACAATGAGCAGTTCTTC.

The rearrangement joins TRBV28 to TRBJ2-5, with 12 bases identical to TRBD2. In germline, CDR1 is MDHEN, CDR2 SYDVKM. The V and J ends lost 7 bases and 3 bases, in that order; junction bases with no gene match: 9. This CDR3 has 16 amino acids. The CDR3 coding sequence is TGTGCCAGCAAGACTAGCGGGAGAGGGGTTAAAGAGACCCAGTACTTC. Protein sequence: CASKTSGRGVKETQYF.

This clone was recorded only once. The genes are TRBV30 and TRBJ2-7, with 8 bases matching TRBD1. The CDR3 totals 14 residues. The germline V gene encodes CDR1 GTSNPN and CDR2 SVGIG (reference sequence). The V segment lost 5 bases and the J segment 0 bases; nucleotides outside the gene matches: 6. The DNA of the CDR3 is TGTGCCTGGGGACAGGGAGGAAGCTCCTACGAGCAGTACTTC. Encoded protein: CAWGQGGSSYEQYF.

This clone occurred a few times. In DNA form, the CDR3 reads TGTGCCAGCAGCTTGGATCTTCAACAGGGCTACACCTTC. It is translated as CASSLDLQQGYTF. This chain joins TRBV5-6 and TRBJ1-2, with D hard to call. The V gene lost 0 bases and the J gene lost 8 bases, with 11 bases spanning the gap. CDR3 length equals 13 residues. Germline V gene data show CDR1 as SGHDT and CDR2 as YYEEEE.